This section outlines one T cell receptor beta chain sequence together with its context. This sample is drawn from a study of blood T cell repertoires in COVID-19. On the study more broadly: Some COVID-19 samples were acute and others convalescent; all came from the United States, Italy and Spain. The cDNA or gDNA used as material had been derived from T cells, B-cell-depleted T cells, or PBMCs.

Germline CDR1 is SGHNT and CDR2 is YYREEE (reference sequence). The CDR3 is made up of 14 amino acids. Deletions cut 3 bases from V and 0 bases from J, with 4 bases between. Per the original data handling: Scientists estimated how many nucleated cells there were by amplifying reference gene primers. Sequencing used immunoSEQ multiplex PCR; TCRdb keeps in-frame clones, though not all of them. V and J calls and clone size are given by that table; D and trimming were obtained from the DNA. The profile shows under 85,000 clones, roughly 85% of them singletons. Sequences were obtained from peripheral blood. The chain combines TRBV5-4 with TRBJ2-6; D unclear. This receptor was obtained from an elderly woman with active or convalescent COVID-19. The CDR3 DNA is TGTGCCAGCAGCTCCATCTCTGGGGCCAACGTCCTGACTTTC. Its protein is CASSSISGANVLTF.